The entry below gives a single T cell receptor (beta chain) sequence along with its context. From blood CD8+ and CD4+ T cells, the TCR beta chain was sequenced. The entry originates in a study of CD8 T cells in Susac syndrome. Study at large: At the time of blood draw, patients with Susac syndrome were therapy-naive, receiving corticosteroids, or receiving intravenous immunoglobulin alone.

RNA, at about 0.45 to 1 ug, was reverse transcribed with random hexamers. The CDR3 of TCR beta was amplified by immunoSEQ multiplex PCR across 54 Vbeta and 13 Jbeta. TCRdb analysed the immunoSEQ multiplex PCR reads with MiXCR anew, one entry per CDR3 protein. The data hold approximately 190,000 distinct CDR3 sequences, with approximately 95% observed a single time. The sequenced sample was CD8+ T cells from PBMCs. The clonotype was recovered from a human donor with Susac syndrome.

The CDR3 sequence is CATGLAAGGQYF. The DNA of the CDR3 is TGTGCCACCGGACTAGCGGCCGGGGGGCAGTACTTC. This chain uses TRBV7-9 with TRBJ2-7; 10 nucleotides line up with TRBD2. CDR1 SEHNR and CDR2 FQNEAQ come from the germline V gene (reference sequence). V lost 10 bases to trimming and J lost 9 bases; unmatched junction nucleotides: 9. CDR3 length equals 12 residues.